Listed here are 30 T cell receptor beta chains from one sample, sequenced in a study of a mutant IDH1 vaccine in newly diagnosed glioma. Sequencing was performed with immunoSEQ multiplex PCR; in TCRdb, only in-frame clones are kept and a portion is missing. The sample records tens of thousands of clones, about 80% being singletons. Time point reported: baseline, week 1 (first vaccination visit). Treatment here: pre-vaccination baseline after standard-of-care therapy. Sequencing used PBMCs, obtained from a glioma patient treated with radiotherapy, temozolomide or both. The receptors come from a man aged 25 to 40 with glioma.

The chain carries TRBV6-5 and TRBJ1-5; the D gene is possibly TRBD1 (5 bases). The CDR3 extends over 15 amino acids. CDR1 MNHEY and CDR2 SVGAGI come from the germline V gene. V was trimmed by 5 bases and J by 12 bases, leaving 23 bases between them. CDR3 residues: CASSADVSGFLLQHF. The CDR3 nucleotides are TGTGCCAGCAGTGCCGACGTGTCAGGGTTTCTTCTCCAGCATTTT.

The sample holds one count of this clone. The chain is built from TRBV6-1 and TRBJ1-4; unclear D gene. CDR1 MNHNS and CDR2 SASEGT come from the germline V gene. The V and J ends lost 6 bases and 7 bases respectively, with 12 bases between them. The CDR3 sequence is 13 residues long. In DNA, the CDR3 is TGTGCCAGCAGGAACTCACCGGGTGAAAAACTGTTTTTT. Translated, it gives CASRNSPGEKLFF.

The rearrangement joins TRBV7-2 to TRBJ2-4; 9 bases map to TRBD2. The CDR3 has 19 amino acids. The V and J ends lost 1 base and 2 bases, in that order; junction bases with no gene match: 12. The germline V gene has CDR1 SGHTA and CDR2 FQGNSA. This chain's CDR3 is CASSLGRLGGGAPKNIQYF. The CDR3 DNA reads as TGTGCCAGCAGCTTAGGGAGGCTTGGCGGGGGGGCGCCCAAAAACATTCAGTACTTC.

V and J are TRBV2 and TRBJ2-3; D gene uncertain. Germline V lookup: CDR1 SNHLY, CDR2 FYNNEI. The CDR3 length is 13 residues. With 3 bases removed from V and 6 bases from J, the gap between germline ends came to 10 bases. The CDR3 bases are TGTGCCAGCAGTGACGAGGCCCCGGATACGCAGTATTTT. Its translation: CASSDEAPDTQYF.

This chain connects TRBV7-9 to TRBJ2-3; no reliable D call. The germline V and J ends were trimmed by 2 bases and 1 base, with 7 bases remaining between them. The CDR3 runs 14 residues. Germline CDR1 reads SEHNR; CDR2 reads FQNEAQ (reference sequence). CDR3 region: CASSLTHRTDTQYF. The DNA of the CDR3 is TGTGCCAGCAGCTTAACCCATCGCACAGATACGCAGTATTTT.

V and J are TRBV6-5 and TRBJ1-2, with unresolved D. Trimming removed 8 bases at V and 0 bases at J, with 13 bases between. Per germline, CDR1 MNHEY and CDR2 SVGAGI. This CDR3 is built from 14 residues. CDR3 protein: CASSKSRTNYGYTF. CDR3 in DNA: TGTGCCAGCTCTAAAAGTAGGACTAACTATGGCTACACCTTC.

The J gene is TRBJ2-3, the V gene TRBV2, with TRBD2 identical over 13 bases. The CDR3 contains 18 residues. J was trimmed by 1 base and V by 5 bases; bases with no gene match: 9. Germline loops: CDR1 SNHLY, CDR2 FYNNEI. CDR3 loop: CASSQGLAGVIGTDTQYF. In DNA, the CDR3 is TGTGCCAGCAGTCAAGGACTAGCGGGAGTAATCGGCACAGATACGCAGTATTTT. The full variable domain, with the rest looked up from reference TRBV2 and TRBJ2-3, is EPEVTQTPSHQVTQMGQEVILRCVPISNHLYFYWYRQILGQKVEFLVSFYNNEISEKSEIFDDQFSVERPDGSNFTLKIRSTKLEDSAMYFCASSQGLAGVIGTDTQYFGPGTRLTVL.

The V and J genes are TRBV15 and TRBJ2-3; D assignment may be TRBD1 or TRBD2 (6 bases each). This CDR3 is built from 15 residues. CDR1 and CDR2 from the germline V gene are LNHNV and YYDKDF (reference sequence). V dropped 5 bases and J dropped 2 bases, with 14 bases sitting between them. The CDR3 loop is CATSEIRGATDTQYF. In DNA, the CDR3 is TGTGCCACCAGCGAAATAAGGGGGGCCACAGATACGCAGTATTTT.

The chain recombines TRBV9 with TRBJ1-6; weak D call: TRBD1 (5 bases). Per germline, CDR1 SGDLS and CDR2 YYNGEE. V shed 4 bases and J shed 9 bases, with 8 bases lying between them. This CDR3 comprises 12 residues. Written as DNA, the CDR3 is TGTGCCAGCAGCCCCGACAGTTCACCCCTCCACTTT. Protein product: CASSPDSSPLHF.

This clone was seen just once. This chain joins TRBV14 and TRBJ2-2, with a tentative D call TRBD1 (6 bases). CDR1 SGHDN and CDR2 FVKESK come from the germline V gene. V was trimmed by 3 bases and J by 4 bases, leaving 15 bases between them. CDR3 size: 16 residues. DNA of the CDR3: TGTGCCAGCAGCCACTACGGGACATTTAGCACCGGGGAGCTGTTTTTT. This translates into CASSHYGTFSTGELFF.

The chain employs TRBV15 and TRBJ2-5; D perhaps matches TRBD2 (6 bases). This CDR3 contains 14 residues. V gave up 3 bases and J gave up 2 bases, with 10 bases separating them. The V gene's germline CDR1 is LNHNV and CDR2 YYDKDF (reference sequence). CDR3: CATSRGGSQETQYF. The CDR3 nucleotides are TGTGCCACCAGCAGGGGGGGAAGTCAAGAGACCCAGTACTTC.

The J gene is TRBJ2-5, the V gene TRBV19; D remains ambiguous. Per germline, CDR1 LNHDA and CDR2 SQIVND (reference sequence). The CDR3 loop spans 13 amino acids. Trimming took 1 base from V and 5 from J, leaving 8 bases between them. The CDR3 here is CASSIGVAETQYF. The DNA of the CDR3 is TGTGCCAGTAGTATAGGCGTCGCGGAGACCCAGTACTTC. The variable domain in full, completed from reference TRBV19 and TRBJ2-5, reads DGGITQSPKYLFRKEGQNVTLSCEQNLNHDAMYWYRQDPGQGLRLIYYSQIVNDFQKGDIAEGYSVSREKKESFPLTVTSAQKNPTAFYLCASSIGVAETQYFGPGTRLLVL.

The chain has TRBV4-1 and TRBJ2-2, with 14 positions matching TRBD2. Per the germline V gene, CDR1 is MGHRA and CDR2 is YSYEKL. V shed 3 bases, J shed 1 base, and the junction held 13 bases outside the gene matches. This CDR3 is built from 21 residues. The CDR3 sequence is CASSHPGAGTSGRGNTGELFF. CDR3 bases: TGCGCCAGCAGCCATCCGGGGGCCGGGACTAGCGGGAGAGGGAACACCGGGGAGCTGTTTTTT.

The chain carries TRBV7-8 and TRBJ1-5; D might be TRBD1 (6 bases). V shed 5 bases and J shed 0 bases, with 11 bases lying between them. Germline lookup yields CDR1 SGHVS and CDR2 FQNEAQ. CDR3 size: 15 residues. CDR3 bases: TGTGCCAGCAGCCGCACAGGGTTTAGCAATCAGCCCCAGCATTTT. Amino acids: CASSRTGFSNQPQHF.

The rearrangement links TRBV7-8 to TRBJ1-1, with D perhaps matching TRBD1 (5 bases). The CDR3 is 14 amino acids. V lost 5 bases to trimming and J lost 6 bases, with 16 bases between them. The germline V gene has CDR1 SGHVS and CDR2 FQNEAQ. CDR3 region: CASSPAGNVAEAFF. The CDR3 DNA reads TGTGCCAGCAGCCCCGCAGGGAATGTAGCTGAAGCTTTCTTT.

This rearrangement joins TRBV7-9 to TRBJ2-3; no definite D call. Trimming stripped 6 bases from V and 2 bases from J, with 15 bases between. CDR1 is SEHNR, CDR2 FQNEAQ, per germline (reference sequence). CDR3 size: 15 residues. The CDR3: CASSFALRSTDTQYF. In DNA, the CDR3 is TGTGCCAGCAGTTTCGCCCTTCGGTCCACAGATACGCAGTATTTT.

This chain uses TRBV19 with TRBJ2-5; the match to TRBD2 covers 8 bases. Germline V gives CDR1 LNHDA, CDR2 SQIVND (reference sequence). The CDR3 length is 15 residues. Germline trimming cut 5 bases from V and 4 bases from J; bases unmatched to any gene: 9. The CDR3 spells CASSLQAGVGETQYF. CDR3 nucleotides: TGTGCCAGTAGTCTACAAGCGGGAGTCGGAGAGACCCAGTACTTC.

This clone showed up just a few times. The chain carries TRBV18 and TRBJ1-5; maybe TRBD1 (6 bases). The CDR3 is made up of 16 amino acids. The V gene's germline CDR1 is KGHSH and CDR2 LQKENI. Trimming shortened V by 6 bases and J by 3 bases, and 18 bases separated the two germline ends. CDR3 DNA sequence: TGTGCCAGCTCGCCTACTACAGGGCTTGTCAATCAGCCCCAGCATTTT. It yields the protein CASSPTTGLVNQPQHF.

The chain joins TRBV15 to TRBJ1-6; D gene unclear. The V end lost 0 bases, the J end lost 9 bases, and 9 bases lay between the germline ends. This CDR3 is 14 amino acids long. The germline gives CDR1 LNHNV, CDR2 YYDKDF (reference sequence). Here the CDR3 DNA reads TGTGCCACCAGCAGAGACGGAGGGCGTTCACCCCTCCACTTT. It is translated as CATSRDGGRSPLHF.

The rearrangement links TRBV5-6 to TRBJ2-7, with a weak D call TRBD1 (6 bases). The V gene lost 5 bases and the J gene lost 7 bases, with 13 bases spanning the gap. The CDR3 consists of 12 residues. Germline V gene sequence: CDR1 SGHDT, CDR2 YYEEEE. The CDR3 nucleotides are TGTGCCAGCAGTGACAGGCCCCAAGAGCAGTACTTC. Its translation: CASSDRPQEQYF. Filled out from reference TRBV5-6 and TRBJ2-7, the complete variable domain reads DAGVTQSPTHLIKTRGQQVTLRCSPKSGHDTVSWYQQALGQGPQFIFQYYEEEERQRGNFPDRFSGHQFPNYSSELNVNALLLGDSALYLCASSDRPQEQYFGPGTRLTVT.

J is TRBJ1-6 and V is TRBV5-1; D not resolved. CDR3 size: 13 residues. From germline, CDR1 is SGHRS and CDR2 YFSETQ. V was shortened by 6 bases and J by 3 bases, with 7 bases between the two germline ends. The DNA for the CDR3 is TGCGCCAGCACCTTTGACTATAATTCACCCCTCCACTTT. Protein: CASTFDYNSPLHF.

The V gene is TRBV7-9, the J gene TRBJ2-7; 10 bases align to TRBD2. The V gene end was trimmed by 5 bases and the J gene end by 0 bases; junction bases not matched to a gene: 4. The CDR3 is 15 residues long. The germline V gene encodes CDR1 SEHNR and CDR2 FQNEAQ (reference sequence). This CDR3 is CASSPWTSGSYEQYF. CDR3 bases: TGTGCCAGCAGCCCTTGGACTAGCGGCTCCTACGAGCAGTACTTC.

The chain carries TRBV21-1 and TRBJ2-5. TRBV21-1 is shown as a pseudogene. This CDR3 comprises 13 residues. CDR3 nucleotide sequence: TGTGCCAGCAGCAAAGACCACCAAGAGACCCAGTACTTC. Translation: CASSKDHQETQYF.

V and J are TRBV28 and TRBJ2-2; 13 bases match TRBD2. Trimming at V came to 4 bases and at J to 0 bases, leaving 5 bases not matched to a gene. Per the germline V gene, CDR1 is MDHEN and CDR2 is SYDVKM. The CDR3 runs 18 residues. Here the CDR3 reads CASSSGLAGVPNTGELFF. In DNA, the CDR3 is TGTGCCAGCAGTTCCGGACTAGCGGGAGTCCCGAACACCGGGGAGCTGTTTTTT.

The genes are TRBV11-2 and TRBJ2-7, with D tentatively TRBD1 or TRBD2 (5 bases each). Germline V CDR1 and CDR2: SGHAT, FQNNGV. The CDR3 contains 12 residues. V gave up 0 bases and J gave up 6 bases, with 6 bases separating them. This CDR3 is CASSLEGTEQYF. As DNA, the CDR3 is TGTGCCAGCAGCTTAGAGGGGACCGAGCAGTACTTC. The variable domain in full, with the rest retrieved from reference TRBV11-2 and TRBJ2-7, is EAGVAQSPRYKIIEKRQSVAFWCNPISGHATLYWYQQILGQGPKLLIQFQNNGVVDDSQLPKDRFSAERLKGVDSTLKIQPAKLEDSAVYLCASSLEGTEQYFGPGTRLTVT.

This clone was seen once. CDR3 residues: CASSQDTRRGTEAFF. CDR3 DNA sequence: TGCGCCAGCAGCCAAGATACGCGAAGGGGCACTGAAGCTTTCTTT. The chain joins TRBV4-3 to TRBJ1-1; D possibly corresponds to TRBD1 (5 bases). The V and J ends lost 0 bases and 4 bases respectively, with 12 bases between them. The CDR3 is 15 residues long. Germline CDR1 and CDR2: LGHNA and YSLEER.

The chain couples TRBV5-1 to TRBJ2-7, with 8 bases aligning to TRBD2. The germline CDR1 and CDR2 sequences are SGHRS and YFSETQ. The V gene end was trimmed by 4 bases and the J gene end by 4 bases; junction bases not matched to a gene: 4. The CDR3 contains 13 residues. CDR3 amino acids: CASSARGGYEQYF. CDR3 nucleotide sequence: TGCGCCAGCAGCGCCCGGGGGGGGTACGAGCAGTACTTC. Based on the CDR3 plus reference TRBV5-1 and TRBJ2-7, the full variable domain is KAGVTQTPRYLIKTRGQQVTLSCSPISGHRSVSWYQQTPGQGLQFLFEYFSETQRNKGNFPGRFSGRQFSNSRSEMNVSTLELGDSALYLCASSARGGYEQYFGPGTRLTVT.

The chain recombines TRBV5-1 with TRBJ1-1; maybe TRBD1 (5 bases). Deletions cut 1 base from V and 1 base from J, with 14 bases between. CDR1 is SGHRS, CDR2 YFSETQ, per germline. The length of the CDR3 is 16 residues. This chain's CDR3 is CASSLLPTGENTEAFF. The CDR3 region has the DNA TGCGCCAGCAGCTTGTTACCCACAGGAGAGAACACTGAAGCTTTCTTT.

This clone was recorded a few times. Written as DNA, the CDR3 is TGTGCCAGCAGTGAGGCTGCGCCCAGCTCGACACCCTATGGCTACACCTTC. It codes for CASSEAAPSSTPYGYTF. V usage is TRBV6-1 and J usage is TRBJ1-2; no clear D gene. Germline V gene sequence: CDR1 MNHNS, CDR2 SASEGT. Trimming cost V 3 bases and J 4 bases, with 21 bases left between them. CDR3 length: 17 amino acids.

The chain joins TRBV19 to TRBJ2-3; D gene ambiguous. CDR1 is LNHDA and CDR2 is SQIVND in the germline V gene (reference sequence). V dropped 1 base and J dropped 1 base, with 12 bases sitting between them. The CDR3 runs to 16 residues. The CDR3 region is CASSIVRVSGTDTQYF. The CDR3, as DNA: TGTGCCAGTAGTATAGTTAGGGTGTCCGGCACAGATACGCAGTATTTT. Based on the CDR3 plus reference TRBV19 and TRBJ2-3, the full variable domain is DGGITQSPKYLFRKEGQNVTLSCEQNLNHDAMYWYRQDPGQGLRLIYYSQIVNDFQKGDIAEGYSVSREKKESFPLTVTSAQKNPTAFYLCASSIVRVSGTDTQYFGPGTRLTVL.